This is a list of T cell receptor beta chains from one sample in a study of identical twins. TCRdb re-analysed the 5' RACE reads in MiXCR, keeping a single row per CDR3 protein. The sample has hundreds of thousands of distinct CDR3 sequences, roughly 18% seen once. This sample also belongs to another study, concerning T cells expressing NK-cell markers.

The sample comprised PBMCs. The receptors derive from a young woman in good health. Both conserved end residues are part of each CDR3.

TRBV7-9,TRBJ1-1,CASSFRKGGNTEAFF
TRBV20-1,TRBJ2-7,CSAARVERDEQYF
TRBV12-3/TRBV12-4,TRBJ1-2,CASIGQGNSYGYTF
TRBV10-3,TRBJ1-2,CAISESLSGYTF
TRBV21-1,TRBJ2-1,CASRTRASHYNEQFF
TRBV10-3,TRBJ2-3,CAISLRTVTDTQYF
TRBV7-9,TRBJ1-4,CASSLALGALTNEKLFF
TRBV5-7,TRBJ2-1,CASSPGLAGSSYNEQFF
TRBV6-2/TRBV6-3,TRBJ2-7,CASSYSTSYEQYF
TRBV20-1,TRBJ2-1,CSAREGGSHNEQFF
TRBV4-2,TRBJ1-2,CASSRRDRSYGYTF
TRBV7-9,TRBJ1-2,CASSLGMGYTF
TRBV2,TRBJ1-5,CASSGDRFFSNQPQHF
TRBV3-1,TRBJ2-2,CASSQGTRGATGELFF
TRBV29-1,TRBJ2-5,CSVLVVGETQYF
TRBV4-3,TRBJ2-1,CASSQDGRSSYNEQFF
TRBV2,TRBJ1-1,CASIRGEVTEAFF
TRBV5-1,TRBJ2-6,CASSLEGNSGANVLTF
TRBV27,TRBJ1-1,CASSLFGPRGQAFF
TRBV9,TRBJ1-2,CASSVVPGEDYGYTF
TRBV20-1,TRBJ2-5,CSAFRGLAGAETQYF
TRBV7-9,TRBJ1-2,CASSLNRGPNYGYTF
TRBV5-1,TRBJ2-5,CASSLHSETQYF
TRBV7-9,TRBJ2-7,CASSSSEIGYEQYF
TRBV5-1,TRBJ2-3,CASSDGPTDTQYF
TRBV7-9,TRBJ2-7,CASSLYSDYYEQYF
TRBV12-3/TRBV12-4,TRBJ2-3,CASSFRTDTQYF